Listed below are T cell receptor beta chains from one sample, sequenced in a study of neurological immune-mediated disorders. TCRdb reprocessed the 5' RACE reads via MiXCR and lists one record per CDR3 protein. Of around 70,000 distinct CDR3 sequences listed, 3.2% are singletons. Material: PBMCs. These receptors were taken from a woman between 45 and 65 years old with multiple sclerosis. Each CDR3 is given with its conserved first and last residue. Each record gives: D gene, J gene, V gene, clone size, CDR3 DNA, CDR3 protein. A D gene is named only where the DNA matches it firmly. For some rows the clone size is stated as once, few or many, or as a class when expanded; others skip it.

D gene: TRBD1
J gene: TRBJ2-1
V gene: TRBV7-9
clone size: medium-sized
CDR3 DNA: TGTGCCAGCAGCTTTCCGCTTCGGGGCCAGGGGGCATGGGGTGATGAGCAGTTCTTC
CDR3 protein: CASSFPLRGQGAWGDEQFF

D gene: .
J gene: TRBJ1-2
V gene: TRBV9
clone size: many
CDR3 DNA: TGTGCCACCAGCAACAGCTATGGCTACACCTTC
CDR3 protein: CATSNSYGYTF

D gene: .
J gene: TRBJ2-3
V gene: TRBV4-1
clone size: few
CDR3 DNA: TGCGCCAGCAGCCAAGATCGCCGGACACCCCCTCGGAGTTGGCAGTATTTT
CDR3 protein: CASSQDRRTPPRSWQYF

D gene: .
J gene: TRBJ1-2
V gene: TRBV7-2
clone size: many
CDR3 DNA: TGTGCCAGCAGCCGGGACGGCTATGGCTACACCTTC
CDR3 protein: CASSRDGYGYTF

D gene: .
J gene: TRBJ2-2
V gene: TRBV6-2/TRBV6-3
clone size: many
CDR3 DNA: TGTGCCAGCAGTAGGGGGGGTATCACCGGGGAGCTGTTTTTT
CDR3 protein: CASSRGGITGELFF

D gene: .
J gene: TRBJ1-5
V gene: TRBV10-2
clone size: many
CDR3 DNA: TGCGCCAGCAGTGAGGCACCCCGGTTTAGTAATCAGCCCCAGCATTTT
CDR3 protein: CASSEAPRFSNQPQHF

D gene: .
J gene: TRBJ2-5
V gene: TRBV29-1
clone size: many
CDR3 DNA: TGCAGCGTTGGCGGGAACCAAGAGACCCAGTACTTC
CDR3 protein: CSVGGNQETQYF

D gene: .
J gene: TRBJ1-5
V gene: TRBV7-2
clone size: many
CDR3 DNA: TGTGCCAGCAGCTTAGTAACAGGAAGCCAGCCCCAGCATTTT
CDR3 protein: CASSLVTGSQPQHF

D gene: .
J gene: TRBJ2-1
V gene: TRBV6-2/TRBV6-3
clone size: many
CDR3 DNA: TGTGCCAGCAGTAATTACGTGAGTTCCTACAATGAGCAGTTCTTC
CDR3 protein: CASSNYVSSYNEQFF

D gene: TRBD2
J gene: TRBJ2-1
V gene: TRBV20-1
clone size: many
CDR3 DNA: TGCAGTGCTAGAGGAGGGAGGGGCTATGAGCAGTTCTTC
CDR3 protein: CSARGGRGYEQFF

D gene: .
J gene: TRBJ1-2
V gene: TRBV20-1
clone size: few
CDR3 DNA: TGCAGTGCTAGGTTAAACAGGGTTGGGTATGGCTACACCTTC
CDR3 protein: CSARLNRVGYGYTF

D gene: TRBD2
J gene: TRBJ2-7
V gene: TRBV20-1
clone size: .
CDR3 DNA: TGCAGTGCTCCCCCAGGCGGGAGCGCTCTCTACGAGCAGTACTTC
CDR3 protein: CSAPPGGSALYEQYF

D gene: .
J gene: TRBJ1-1
V gene: TRBV12-3/TRBV12-4
clone size: many
CDR3 DNA: TGTGCCAGCGGAATACTCGGGACTGAAGCTTTCTTT
CDR3 protein: CASGILGTEAFF

D gene: .
J gene: TRBJ1-1
V gene: TRBV5-1
clone size: many
CDR3 DNA: TGCGCCAGCAGCCCCTCCAGGGCCAGCACTGAAGCTTTCTTT
CDR3 protein: CASSPSRASTEAFF

D gene: TRBD2
J gene: TRBJ2-1
V gene: TRBV28
clone size: many
CDR3 DNA: TGTGCCAGCAGTTCTCCGGGAGGGGTATATGAGCAGTTCTTC
CDR3 protein: CASSSPGGVYEQFF

D gene: .
J gene: TRBJ1-2
V gene: TRBV7-2
clone size: many
CDR3 DNA: TGTGCCAGCACCTCCGGGGCTCCATCCTACACCTTC
CDR3 protein: CASTSGAPSYTF

D gene: .
J gene: TRBJ2-3
V gene: TRBV18
clone size: .
CDR3 DNA: TGTGTCAGCTCACCAGGCACAGATACGCAGTATTTT
CDR3 protein: CVSSPGTDTQYF